This T cell receptor beta chain was documented in a study of shared clonotypes between healthy human individuals. The table came from immunoSEQ multiplex PCR; TCRdb's copy has only in-frame clones and leaves some out. The sample has roughly 1,100,000 clones; 75% are singletons. This clone was counted only a few times. V lost 6 bases, J lost 3 bases, and 9 bases lay in between. Per the germline V gene, CDR1 is DFQATT and CDR2 is SNEGSKA (reference sequence). The CDR3 has 11 amino acids. The sample taken for sequencing was memory CD4+ T cells sorted from blood. As to subset: CD45RA-negative fraction. The chain links TRBV20-1 to TRBJ2-7, with no clear D. This TCR was recovered from a man aged 18 to 30 in good health. This CDR3 reads CSASDLYEQYF. CDR3 nucleotides: TGCAGTGCCTCGGACCTCTACGAGCAGTACTTC.